What follows are 24 T cell receptor beta chains derived from one specimen sequenced in a study of control samples from healthy donors and cancer patients. Produced via immunoSEQ multiplex PCR; TCRdb's table is partial and in-frame only. Of more than 150,000 clones detected, 90% to 95% appear once; the ten largest clones hold over 1.3%. Sample: blood. These TCRs come from a man aged 18-30 years in good health.

For this clone: The same CDR3 arises from other DNA sequences in this sample as well. The chain links TRBV9 to TRBJ2-1, with 7 positions matching TRBD1. The CDR3 has 15 residues. Germline CDR1 reads SGDLS; CDR2 reads YYNGEE. V lost 3 bases to trimming and J lost 4 bases; unmatched junction nucleotides: 7. The CDR3 DNA sequence: TGTGCCAGCAGCGAGACCGGGACAGTGTACAATGAGCAGTTCTTC. Translating gives CASSETGTVYNEQFF.

The chain carries TRBV7-8 and TRBJ1-4, with 9 bases matching TRBD1. Trimming at V came to 5 bases and at J to 4 bases, leaving 8 bases not matched to a gene. The CDR3 length is 16 residues. Germline CDR1 SGHVS, CDR2 FQNEAQ. CDR3 region: CASSLRTGVDNEKLFF. In DNA form, the CDR3 reads TGTGCCAGCAGCCTCCGGACAGGGGTGGATAATGAAAAACTGTTTTTT.

The gene calls are TRBV5-6 and TRBJ2-7; TRBD1 aligns across 8 bases. Germline V gene data show CDR1 as SGHDT and CDR2 as YYEEEE. CDR3 length equals 16 residues. The trim removed 0 bases at V and 0 bases at J, leaving 5 bases unmatched. The CDR3: CASSLAEGTGSYEQYF. The CDR3 bases are TGTGCCAGCAGCTTGGCCGAGGGGACAGGCTCCTACGAGCAGTACTTC.

V usage is TRBV20-1 and J usage is TRBJ1-2; D gene uncertain. V dropped 0 bases and J dropped 8 bases, with 4 bases sitting between them. This CDR3 is 10 amino acids long. Germline values: CDR1 DFQATT, CDR2 SNEGSKA (reference sequence). The CDR3 coding sequence is TGCAGTGCTAGAGACGTAGGCTACACCTTC. Its protein is CSARDVGYTF.

This chain connects TRBV25-1 to TRBJ2-1; 10 bases match TRBD1. Germline CDR1 is MGHDK and CDR2 is SYGVNS. Unmatched junction bases numbered 7, after V lost 2 bases and J lost 9 bases. CDR3 size: 15 residues. The CDR3 region is CASSELDRGQGEQFF. CDR3 sequence (DNA): TGTGCCAGCAGTGAACTCGACAGGGGGCAGGGTGAGCAGTTCTTC.

V usage is TRBV15 and J usage is TRBJ2-3, with D unclear. CDR3 length equals 15 residues. The V gene lost 0 bases and the J gene lost 9 bases, with 16 bases spanning the gap. The germline V gene has CDR1 LNHNV and CDR2 YYDKDF (reference sequence). CDR3 nucleotide sequence: TGTGCCACCAGCAGAGATAGGAAGGCCGATGGGACGCAGTATTTT. Its protein is CATSRDRKADGTQYF.

V and J are TRBV18 and TRBJ2-3; unclear D gene. The ends were cut back, 3 bases at V and 2 bases at J, with 15 bases in the middle. Per germline, CDR1 KGHSH and CDR2 LQKENI. The CDR3 is made up of 16 amino acids. CDR3 bases: TGTGCCAGCTCACCTTTCGCAGCCAGAGACACAGATACGCAGTATTTT. This translates into CASSPFAARDTDTQYF.

This clone has only one observation. The chain couples TRBV12-3 or TRBV12-4 to TRBJ1-4; D is unresolved. The ends were cut back, 7 bases at V and 4 bases at J, with 10 bases in the middle. The CDR3 length is 13 residues. The CDR3 bases are TGTGCCAGCACCCAGGCTAATAATGAAAAACTGTTTTTT. As protein: CASTQANNEKLFF.

The chain links TRBV19 to TRBJ1-1, with no clear D. Trimming removed 8 bases at V and 3 bases at J, with 16 bases between. Germline-derived CDR1 and CDR2 are LNHDA and SQIVND (reference sequence). This CDR3 has 14 amino acids. The CDR3 coding sequence is TGTGCCAGTTCGCGGCCCTCTCGGCACACTGAAGCTTTCTTT. It specifies CASSRPSRHTEAFF.

J is TRBJ2-1 and V is TRBV9; D unresolved. The CDR3 length is 14 residues. Per the germline V gene, CDR1 is SGDLS and CDR2 is YYNGEE. V was pared by 3 bases and J by 0 bases, with 7 bases between. This chain's CDR3 is CASSEVSSYNEQFF. Here the CDR3 DNA reads TGTGCCAGCAGCGAGGTTAGCTCCTACAATGAGCAGTTCTTC.

V is TRBV12-3 or TRBV12-4 and J is TRBJ1-6; possible D gene TRBD1, 5 bases. This CDR3 comprises 12 residues. The V gene lost 6 bases and the J gene lost 10 bases, with 10 bases spanning the gap. This chain's CDR3 is CASRPGGSPLHF. CDR3 bases: TGTGCCAGCAGGCCCGGGGGGTCACCCCTCCACTTT.

J is TRBJ1-2 and V is TRBV2, with D possibly TRBD1 on 5 matching bases. The germline V gene encodes CDR1 SNHLY and CDR2 FYNNEI. Trimming removed 8 bases from V and 3 bases from J, with 10 bases in between. There are 12 residues in the CDR3. CDR3 region: CASRGTYYGYTF. In DNA form, the CDR3 reads TGTGCCAGCCGCGGGACGTACTATGGCTACACCTTC.

The rearrangement joins TRBV7-2 to TRBJ1-6, with 7 bases that match TRBD1. Trimming cost V 5 bases and J 7 bases; bases outside gene matches: 5. Germline assignment: CDR1 SGHTA and CDR2 FQGNSA. The CDR3 consists of 14 residues. The CDR3 is CASSPTGLNSPLHF. As DNA, the CDR3 is TGTGCCAGCAGCCCGACAGGGCTAAATTCACCCCTCCACTTT.

This chain joins TRBV5-4 and TRBJ1-1; D is ambiguous. Germline V gene lookup returns CDR1 SGHNT and CDR2 YYREEE (reference sequence). The CDR3 length is 14 residues. V gave up 4 bases and J gave up 1 base, with 11 bases separating them. CDR3 bases: TGTGCCAGCAGCCCTCGAACAGAGAACACTGAAGCTTTCTTT. Protein product: CASSPRTENTEAFF.

The rearrangement uses TRBV5-1 and TRBJ1-3, with D possibly being TRBD1 (5 bases). The germline gives CDR1 SGHRS, CDR2 YFSETQ. The CDR3 length is 14 residues. The V end was cut by 2 bases, the J end by 1 base, with 7 bases between. The CDR3 bases are TGCGCCAGCAGCTTAGGGGTTTCTGGAAACACCATATATTTT. Encoded protein: CASSLGVSGNTIYF.

The V gene is TRBV7-3, the J gene TRBJ2-3; D may be TRBD1 (5 bases). The CDR3 totals 14 residues. The germline V gene has CDR1 SGHTA and CDR2 FQGTGA. V was clipped by 2 bases and J by 0 bases, with 6 bases between them. For the CDR3, the DNA is TGTGCCAGCAGCTTAGACAGAAGCACAGATACGCAGTATTTT. It is translated as CASSLDRSTDTQYF.

About this clone itself: At one boundary the junction diverges from the germline segment, which might be a read error. In nucleotides, the CDR3 is TGCGCCAGCAGGTTGGACAGAGGACTCTACGAGCAGTACTTC. Its translation is CASRLDRGLYEQYF. The rearrangement links TRBV5-1 to TRBJ2-7, with D tentatively TRBD1 (6 bases). CDR1 is SGHRS and CDR2 is YFSETQ in the germline V gene. The length of the CDR3 is 14 residues.

CDR3 amino acids: CASSRDSRGAFF. CDR3 DNA sequence: TGTGCCAGCAGCCGAGACTCGAGGGGGGCTTTCTTT. This chain links TRBV6-5 with TRBJ1-1; maybe TRBD1 (6 bases). CDR3 length: 12 amino acids. Germline CDR1 is MNHEY and CDR2 is SVGAGI. Between the trimmed V and J ends, which lost 6 bases and 11 bases, there was a span of 16 bases.

V is TRBV6-5 and J is TRBJ1-4, with a possible D match to TRBD1 (6 bases). This CDR3 is 14 amino acids long. Germline V gene data show CDR1 as MNHEY and CDR2 as SVGAGI. V was trimmed by 6 bases and J by 8 bases, leaving 16 bases between them. The CDR3 spells CASRGTGIGEKLFF. CDR3 DNA: TGTGCCAGCAGAGGAACAGGGATCGGGGAAAAACTGTTTTTT.

This chain joins TRBV6-5 and TRBJ1-2; D call uncertain. V dropped 7 bases and J dropped 8 bases, with 14 bases sitting between them. The CDR3 runs 12 residues. Germline-derived CDR1 and CDR2 are MNHEY and SVGAGI. The chain's CDR3 is CASTREGSGYTF. The CDR3 DNA reads as TGTGCCAGCACGAGAGAAGGGAGCGGCTACACCTTC.

This clone was recorded only once. The chain couples TRBV14 to TRBJ2-7, with D uncertain. Trimming pared 0 bases from V and 5 bases from J, leaving 17 bases between. The germline V gene has CDR1 SGHDN and CDR2 FVKESK. This CDR3 comprises 16 residues. The DNA for the CDR3 is TGTGCCAGCAGCCAAGATCGGCAGAGCCTTCCGAACGAGCAGTACTTC. Its translation: CASSQDRQSLPNEQYF.

The chain joins TRBV6-5 to TRBJ1-1; D remains unclear. Germline CDR1 reads MNHEY; CDR2 reads SVGAGI. CDR3 length equals 15 residues. V dropped 7 bases and J dropped 5 bases, with 20 bases sitting between them. The CDR3 coding sequence is TGTGCCAGCACCCAATCTCCAACCACTGGGACTGAAGCTTTCTTT. Translation gives CASTQSPTTGTEAFF.

The V gene is TRBV5-1, the J gene TRBJ1-1; a weak D match, TRBD1 (5 bases). This CDR3 spans 13 amino acids. The ends were cut back, 2 bases at V and 1 base at J, with 6 bases in the middle. Germline assignment: CDR1 SGHRS and CDR2 YFSETQ. CDR3 loop: CASSFGQNTEAFF. The CDR3 DNA reads TGCGCCAGCAGCTTCGGACAGAACACTGAAGCTTTCTTT.

The chain combines TRBV6-1 with TRBJ2-2; 7 nucleotides align to TRBD2. The V segment lost 1 base and the J segment 0 bases; nucleotides outside the gene matches: 8. Germline assignment: CDR1 MNHNS and CDR2 SASEGT. This CDR3 contains 18 residues. For the CDR3, the DNA is TGTGCCAGCAGTGAAGAAGTGCGGGGGACCGCGAACACCGGGGAGCTGTTTTTT. It yields the protein CASSEEVRGTANTGELFF.